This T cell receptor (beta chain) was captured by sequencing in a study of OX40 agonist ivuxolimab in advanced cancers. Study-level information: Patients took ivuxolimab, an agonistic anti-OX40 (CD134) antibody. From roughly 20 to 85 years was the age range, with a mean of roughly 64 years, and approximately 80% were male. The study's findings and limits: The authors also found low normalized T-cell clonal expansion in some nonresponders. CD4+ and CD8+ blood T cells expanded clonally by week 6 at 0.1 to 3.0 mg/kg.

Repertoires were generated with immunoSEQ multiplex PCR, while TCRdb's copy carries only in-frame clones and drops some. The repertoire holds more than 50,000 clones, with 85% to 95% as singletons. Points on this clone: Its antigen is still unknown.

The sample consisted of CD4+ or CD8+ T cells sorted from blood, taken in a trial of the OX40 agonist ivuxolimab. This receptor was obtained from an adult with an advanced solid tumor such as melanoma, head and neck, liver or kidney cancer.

The CDR3 coding sequence is TGTGCCAGCAGACCTCGGGACACAATTAATGAAAAACTGTTTTTT. Residues: CASRPRDTINEKLFF. The chain has TRBV6-5 and TRBJ1-4; TRBD1 is a possible D gene (6 bases). Trimming stripped 6 bases from V and 4 bases from J, with 15 bases between. CDR1 is MNHEY and CDR2 is SVGAGI in the germline V gene. This CDR3 comprises 15 residues.